Below, 12 T cell receptor beta chains from the same sample are listed, as sequenced in a study of blood T cell repertoires in COVID-19. Produced via immunoSEQ multiplex PCR; TCRdb's table is partial and in-frame only. The sample lists more than 200,000 clones; roughly 84% were seen once. Source material: peripheral blood. These receptor sequences come from a woman in her thirties or forties who had recovered from COVID-19.

The chain uses TRBV9 and TRBJ2-7; D ambiguous. Trimming removed 4 bases at V and 0 bases at J, with 14 bases between. In germline, CDR1 is SGDLS, CDR2 YYNGEE. The CDR3 extends over 15 amino acids. The CDR3 DNA is TGTGCCAGCAGCCCGACACTGGTTAGCTCCTACGAGCAGTACTTC. It specifies CASSPTLVSSYEQYF.

The rearrangement uses TRBV12-3 or TRBV12-4 and TRBJ2-7; the D is unclear. The V end was cut by 3 bases, the J end by 3 bases, with 3 bases between. The CDR3 is made up of 11 amino acids. The CDR3 sequence: CASSFSYEQYF. CDR3 in DNA: TGTGCCAGCAGTTTCAGCTACGAGCAGTACTTC.

V usage is TRBV3-1 (or the pseudogene TRBV3-2) and J usage is TRBJ2-7; 9 bases map to TRBD1. From germline, CDR1 is LGHDT and CDR2 YNNKEL (reference sequence). This CDR3 region has 16 residues. Trimming took 4 bases from V and 6 from J; bases not matched to a gene: 13. CDR3 coding DNA: TGTGCCAGCAGCCTACTCCCTGCGGACAGGGGCGCCGAGCAGTACTTC. This gives the protein CASSLLPADRGAEQYF.

The V and J genes are TRBV14 and TRBJ2-7, with a weak D call TRBD1 (5 bases). The germline V gene has CDR1 SGHDN and CDR2 FVKESK. CDR3 length: 16 residues. V gave up 1 base and J gave up 7 bases, with 20 bases separating them. CDR3 amino acids: CASSQGTGRIVSEQYF. CDR3 nucleotide sequence: TGTGCCAGCAGCCAAGGTACAGGACGAATAGTCTCGGAGCAGTACTTC.

CDR3 loop: CASSITSGGIQPQHF. The CDR3 DNA follows: TGTGCCAGCAGTATAACCTCGGGGGGGATTCAGCCCCAGCATTTT. This rearrangement joins TRBV27 to TRBJ1-5; a possible D gene is TRBD1 (5 bases). The length of the CDR3 is 15 residues. The germline V gene has CDR1 MNHEY and CDR2 SMNVEV (reference sequence). Trimming shortened V by 5 bases and J by 6 bases, and 17 bases separated the two germline ends.

This sequence joins TRBV11-3 and TRBJ1-4; TRBD1 is a possible D gene (6 bases). Per the germline V gene, CDR1 is SGHNT and CDR2 is YENEEA. The V end lost 5 bases, the J end lost 2 bases, and 9 bases lay between the germline ends. The CDR3 spans 14 residues. CDR3 nucleotide sequence: TGTGCCAGCAGCCAGGGGACCACTAATGAAAAACTGTTTTTT. This gives the protein CASSQGTTNEKLFF.

V usage is TRBV7-8 and J usage is TRBJ2-7, with D possibly being TRBD1 (6 bases). V dropped 1 base and J dropped 4 bases, with 8 bases sitting between them. Per the germline V gene, CDR1 is SGHVS and CDR2 is FQNEAQ. This CDR3 comprises 13 residues. The DNA for the CDR3 is TGTGCCAGCAGCTTAGGGACAGTTTACGAGCAGTACTTC. Its protein product is CASSLGTVYEQYF.

The V and J genes are TRBV28 and TRBJ2-3; 8 nucleotides agree with TRBD2. The germline V gene has CDR1 MDHEN and CDR2 SYDVKM. The CDR3 contains 15 residues. The V gene end was trimmed by 6 bases and the J gene end by 0 bases; junction bases not matched to a gene: 5. The CDR3 DNA reads as TGTGCCAGCAGCTACGGGGGGGCTAGCACAGATACGCAGTATTTT. Protein: CASSYGGASTDTQYF. Full variable domain (missing parts from reference TRBV28 and TRBJ2-3): DVKVTQSSRYLVKRTGEKVFLECVQDMDHENMFWYRQDPGLGLRLIYFSYDVKMKEKGDIPEGYSVSREKKERFSLILESASTNQTSMYLCASSYGGASTDTQYFGPGTRLTVL.

V gene TRBV7-2 combines with J gene TRBJ2-1; 14 bases agree with TRBD2. Germline CDR1 and CDR2: SGHTA and FQGNSA. The V gene end was trimmed by 5 bases and the J gene end by 7 bases; junction bases not matched to a gene: 7. This CDR3 has 16 residues. The CDR3, as DNA: TGTGCCAGCAGCGCCCAGACTAGCGGGAGGGCGAATGAGCAGTTCTTC. It yields the protein CASSAQTSGRANEQFF.

The chain links TRBV30 to TRBJ1-2; 7 bases are a match to TRBD1. The CDR3 is 14 residues long. Germline-derived CDR1 and CDR2 are GTSNPN and SVGIG (reference sequence). The V segment lost 3 bases and the J segment 6 bases; nucleotides outside the gene matches: 10. This CDR3 is CAWRIGRQGDGYTF. CDR3 sequence (DNA): TGTGCCTGGAGGATTGGGCGACAGGGCGATGGCTACACCTTC. The full variable domain, its missing parts supplied by reference TRBV30 and TRBJ1-2, is SQTIHQWPATLVQPVGSPLSLECTVEGTSNPNLYWYRQAAGRGLQLLFYSVGIGQISSEVPQNLSASRPQDRQFILSSKKLLLSDSGFYLCAWRIGRQGDGYTFGSGTRLTVV.

V gene TRBV5-6 combines with J gene TRBJ1-2; possibly TRBD1 for D (6 bases). There are 13 residues in the CDR3. V lost 2 bases, J lost 8 bases, and 13 bases lay in between. Germline V lookup: CDR1 SGHDT, CDR2 YYEEEE. In DNA form, the CDR3 reads TGTGCCAGCAGCTTCCCCAGGGGTAACGGCTACACCTTC. Protein product: CASSFPRGNGYTF. The complete variable domain, with remaining parts taken from reference TRBV5-6 and TRBJ1-2, reads DAGVTQSPTHLIKTRGQQVTLRCSPKSGHDTVSWYQQALGQGPQFIFQYYEEEERQRGNFPDRFSGHQFPNYSSELNVNALLLGDSALYLCASSFPRGNGYTFGSGTRLTVV.

J is TRBJ1-2 and V is TRBV20-1; no clear D. Trimming removed 3 bases at V and 10 bases at J, with 12 bases between. CDR1 and CDR2 (germline): DFQATT, SNEGSKA (reference sequence). CDR3 size: 11 residues. CDR3 protein: CSASGPGLYTF. The CDR3 nucleotides read TGCAGTGCTAGTGGGCCAGGTCTCTACACCTTC.